The 27 T cell receptor beta chains given below trace back to one sample, sequenced in a study of stem cell transplantation in POMP-related autoinflammatory disease. Sequencing used immunoSEQ multiplex PCR; TCRdb keeps in-frame clones, though not all of them. The sample carries about 32,000 clones, around 90% recorded once. Material: CD4+ T cells from PBMCs, obtained before stem cell transplantation. These receptors came from a human donor with POMP-related autoinflammation and immune dysregulation (PRAID).

This sequence joins TRBV4-2 and TRBJ1-2, with a weak D call TRBD1 (5 bases). The CDR3 has 14 residues. Trimming stripped 0 bases from V and 2 bases from J, with 7 bases between. Per germline, CDR1 LGHNA and CDR2 YNFKEQ. CDR3 DNA sequence: TGTGCCAGCAGCCAAGAGCAGGGCAACTATGGCTACACCTTC. The encoded protein is CASSQEQGNYGYTF.

This sequence joins TRBV7-9 and TRBJ1-4; no clear D gene. This CDR3 contains 16 residues. V gave up 3 bases and J gave up 1 base, with 12 bases separating them. Germline assignment: CDR1 SEHNR and CDR2 FQNEAQ (reference sequence). The CDR3: CASSLRGDGTNEKLFF. DNA for the CDR3: TGTGCCAGCAGCTTGCGGGGAGACGGAACTAATGAAAAACTGTTTTTT.

The chain's CDR3 is CASSISGPSSYNEQFF. The CDR3 DNA reads TGTGCCAGCAGTATTTCGGGCCCCAGCTCCTACAATGAGCAGTTCTTC. The chain carries TRBV7-3 and TRBJ2-1; D is unclear. Trimming pared 6 bases from V and 0 bases from J, leaving 15 bases between. The CDR3 covers 16 residues. CDR1 is SGHTA, CDR2 FQGTGA, per germline.

This rearrangement joins TRBV7-9 to TRBJ2-1; tentative D call: TRBD1 (6 bases). The CDR3 is 15 residues long. CDR1 is SEHNR and CDR2 is FQNEAQ in the germline V gene (reference sequence). Between the trimmed V and J ends, which lost 1 base and 4 bases, there was a span of 11 bases. This chain's CDR3 is CASSLGPGHYNEQFF. CDR3 bases: TGTGCCAGCAGCTTAGGGCCGGGACATTACAATGAGCAGTTCTTC.

The gene calls are TRBV28 and TRBJ1-5, with unresolved D. The V end was cut by 4 bases, the J end by 2 bases, with 15 bases between. The CDR3 sequence is 16 residues long. CDR1 and CDR2 (germline): MDHEN, SYDVKM. The CDR3 sequence is CASSWNSVGGNQPQHF. DNA of the CDR3: TGTGCCAGCAGTTGGAACAGCGTTGGGGGCAATCAGCCCCAGCATTTT.

The V call is TRBV4-2, the J call TRBJ2-3; 10 positions match TRBD2. The V gene's germline CDR1 is LGHNA and CDR2 YNFKEQ. J gave up 2 bases and V 0 bases, and 5 bases lay outside the gene matches. This CDR3 comprises 17 residues. CDR3 coding DNA: TGTGCCAGCAGCCAAGATAGGACTAGCGGATTCACAGATACGCAGTATTTT. Translation: CASSQDRTSGFTDTQYF.

This clone was detected a few times. The chain has TRBV2 and TRBJ1-2, with D possibly TRBD1 on 6 matching bases. Trimming took off 7 bases at V and 8 bases at J, with 20 bases between the two ends. The CDR3 extends over 14 amino acids. Germline CDR1 and CDR2: SNHLY and FYNNEI. CDR3 in DNA: TGTGCCAGCACCTGGACAGTCCTTCAAGGGGGCTACACCTTC. The encoded protein is CASTWTVLQGGYTF.

J is TRBJ1-4 and V is TRBV25-1; 8 bases are shared with TRBD1. V trimming: 1 base; J trimming: 8 bases; junction bases outside the gene matches: 9. Germline CDR1 is MGHDK and CDR2 is SYGVNS. The CDR3 totals 16 residues. The CDR3 region has the DNA TGTGCCAGCAGTGAATCCCAAATCAGGGGGCGGGAAAAACTGTTTTTT. Translated, it gives CASSESQIRGREKLFF.

V is TRBV29-1 and J is TRBJ2-1, with TRBD2 matching 11 bases. V gave up 6 bases and J gave up 7 bases; unmatched junction bases: 11. The CDR3 is 15 amino acids. Germline V gene lookup returns CDR1 SQVTM and CDR2 ANQGSEA. CDR3 sequence: CSVFSGRDGGNEQFF. In nucleotides, the CDR3 is TGCAGCGTCTTTAGCGGGAGGGACGGAGGAAATGAGCAGTTCTTC.

The chain uses TRBV5-1 and TRBJ2-7; D could derive from TRBD1 or TRBD2 (5 bases each). V was pared by 3 bases and J by 0 bases, with 13 bases between. The V gene's germline CDR1 is SGHRS and CDR2 YFSETQ. This CDR3 contains 15 residues. CDR3 DNA sequence: TGCGCCAGCAGCTGGGGGTTTCCCAACTCCTACGAGCAGTACTTC. This sequence encodes CASSWGFPNSYEQYF.

This chain links TRBV7-9 with TRBJ2-7, with 8 bases lining up with TRBD1. Germline V lookup: CDR1 SEHNR, CDR2 FQNEAQ (reference sequence). CDR3 length equals 14 residues. V was clipped by 5 bases and J by 2 bases; unmatched bases: 5. CDR3 nucleotides: TGTGCCAGCAGCGGCCGGGACAGGACCTACGAGCAGTACTTC. It specifies CASSGRDRTYEQYF.

The chain joins TRBV12-5 to TRBJ1-3; 8 nucleotides agree with TRBD1. V gave up 6 bases and J gave up 2 bases; unmatched junction bases: 9. The CDR3 covers 16 residues. Germline V gene lookup returns CDR1 LGHNT and CDR2 FRNRAP. CDR3 bases: TGTGCTAGTGGCCCGGACAGGGAGAAAGCTGGAAACACCATATATTTT. Encoded protein: CASGPDREKAGNTIYF.

The chain uses TRBV6-5 and TRBJ2-7; possibly TRBD1 or TRBD2 for D (5 bases each). The germline V and J ends were trimmed by 7 bases and 1 base, with 14 bases remaining between them. Germline CDR1 reads MNHEY; CDR2 reads SVGAGI. The CDR3 runs 14 residues. Written as DNA, the CDR3 is TGTGCCAGCACCCGGGACGGACCTTCCTACGAGCAGTACTTC. Translation gives CASTRDGPSYEQYF.

The chain combines TRBV29-1 with TRBJ2-3, with D uncertain. Germline loops: CDR1 SQVTM, CDR2 ANQGSEA. Trimming removed 2 bases from V and 2 bases from J, with 8 bases in between. The CDR3 sequence is 13 residues long. CDR3 coding DNA: TGCAGCGTTGAACTAAGATTCACAGATACGCAGTATTTT. This encodes CSVELRFTDTQYF.

V is TRBV15 and J is TRBJ2-2, with D perhaps TRBD1 (5 bases). This CDR3 spans 16 amino acids. V lost 0 bases and J lost 0, with 8 bases in between. Germline V gene sequence: CDR1 LNHNV, CDR2 YYDKDF (reference sequence). CDR3 protein: CATSRETGANTGELFF. CDR3 DNA sequence: TGTGCCACCAGCAGAGAAACAGGAGCGAACACCGGGGAGCTGTTTTTT.

The V call is TRBV4-2, the J call TRBJ2-5; 9 bases match TRBD2. This CDR3 spans 17 amino acids. CDR1 and CDR2 (germline): LGHNA, YNFKEQ. V trimming: 0 bases; J trimming: 5 bases; junction bases outside the gene matches: 10. DNA for the CDR3: TGTGCCAGCAGCCAAGATCTGGCGGGGGGGCCTAGGGAGACCCAGTACTTC. It is translated as CASSQDLAGGPRETQYF.

This chain uses TRBV4-1 with TRBJ2-5; TRBD2 matches at 7 bases. From germline, CDR1 is MGHRA and CDR2 YSYEKL. The V and J ends lost 2 bases and 3 bases, in that order; junction bases with no gene match: 6. This CDR3 comprises 15 residues. DNA for the CDR3: TGCGCCAGCAGCCAAAGGGAGGGAGGGAAAGAGACCCAGTACTTC. Its protein is CASSQREGGKETQYF.

The chain links TRBV9 to TRBJ2-1, with 8 bases fitting TRBD2. The CDR3 covers 16 residues. Trimming at V came to 4 bases and at J to 8 bases, leaving 14 bases not matched to a gene. Germline values: CDR1 SGDLS, CDR2 YYNGEE. CDR3 sequence: CASSPRSAGGMDEQFF. CDR3 nucleotide sequence: TGTGCCAGCAGCCCCCGCTCCGCGGGGGGAATGGATGAGCAGTTCTTC.

The V call is TRBV2, the J call TRBJ2-1, with 7 bases fitting TRBD1. V lost 4 bases to trimming and J lost 0 bases; unmatched junction nucleotides: 6. This CDR3 region has 16 residues. Per the germline V gene, CDR1 is SNHLY and CDR2 is FYNNEI. CDR3 residues: CASSAWDSSSYNEQFF. CDR3 nucleotide sequence: TGTGCCAGCAGTGCCTGGGACAGTAGCTCCTACAATGAGCAGTTCTTC.

In this sample, this clone turned up a few times. V and J are TRBV28 and TRBJ1-1; D unresolved. Per the germline V gene, CDR1 is MDHEN and CDR2 is SYDVKM. The length of the CDR3 is 13 residues. Trimming stripped 2 bases from V and 4 bases from J, with 8 bases between. The CDR3 spells CASSLVQVTEAFF. CDR3 DNA sequence: TGTGCCAGCAGTTTAGTTCAGGTCACTGAAGCTTTCTTT. Complete variable domain (other parts from reference TRBV28 and TRBJ1-1): DVKVTQSSRYLVKRTGEKVFLECVQDMDHENMFWYRQDPGLGLRLIYFSYDVKMKEKGDIPEGYSVSREKKERFSLILESASTNQTSMYLCASSLVQVTEAFFGQGTRLTVV.

The chain couples TRBV10-3 to TRBJ2-7, with TRBD1 as a possible D gene (6 bases). Trimming pared 10 bases from V and 1 base from J, leaving 14 bases between. Germline CDR1 ENHRY, CDR2 SYGVKD. This CDR3 is 13 amino acids long. The CDR3 sequence: CATNGQPSYEQYF. For the CDR3, the DNA is TGTGCCACAAACGGACAGCCTTCCTACGAGCAGTACTTC.

This clone was seen once. The chain's CDR3 is CASSHEDRDHAQYF. The DNA of the CDR3 is TGCGCCAGCAGCCACGAGGACAGGGACCATGCGCAGTATTTT. The V call is TRBV4-1, the J call TRBJ2-3; 8 bases line up with TRBD1. Germline V gene lookup returns CDR1 MGHRA and CDR2 YSYEKL. This CDR3 comprises 14 residues. V lost 3 bases, J lost 10 bases, and 9 bases stayed unmatched.

V usage is TRBV5-4 and J usage is TRBJ1-3; D is perhaps TRBD1 (6 bases). The V gene lost 1 base and the J gene lost 4 bases, with 9 bases spanning the gap. Per germline, CDR1 SGHNT and CDR2 YYREEE (reference sequence). The CDR3 runs to 14 residues. This CDR3 reads CASSLPGAGNTIYF. The CDR3 nucleotides read TGTGCCAGCAGCTTGCCAGGGGCAGGAAACACCATATATTTT.

Written as DNA, the CDR3 is TGTGCCTGGGACGCTGTCTCGACCCAGTACTTC. Protein product: CAWDAVSTQYF. This chain uses TRBV30 with TRBJ2-5; D ambiguous. The CDR3 runs to 11 residues. V lost 5 bases to trimming and J lost 7 bases, with 11 bases between them. The V gene's germline CDR1 is GTSNPN and CDR2 SVGIG (reference sequence). Together with reference TRBV30 and TRBJ2-5, the CDR3 gives the full variable domain: SQTIHQWPATLVQPVGSPLSLECTVEGTSNPNLYWYRQAAGRGLQLLFYSVGIGQISSEVPQNLSASRPQDRQFILSSKKLLLSDSGFYLCAWDAVSTQYFGPGTRLLVL.

This chain links TRBV7-3 with TRBJ1-3; no clear D. The V gene lost 3 bases and the J gene lost 0 bases, with 12 bases spanning the gap. Germline V gene sequence: CDR1 SGHTA, CDR2 FQGTGA. The CDR3 sequence is 16 residues long. The CDR3 protein is CASSLEAGSSGNTIYF. CDR3 bases: TGTGCCAGCAGCTTGGAGGCAGGCTCCTCTGGAAACACCATATATTTT. The full variable domain, in which reference TRBV7-3 and TRBJ1-3 provide the parts outside the CDR3, is GAGVSQTPSNKVTEKGKYVELRCDPISGHTALYWYRQSLGQGPEFLIYFQGTGAADDSGLPNDRFFAVRPEGSVSTLKIQRTERGDSAVYLCASSLEAGSSGNTIYFGEGSWLTVV.

The V call is TRBV19, the J call TRBJ2-7; TRBD2 matches at 13 bases. The V segment lost 5 bases and the J segment 4 bases; nucleotides outside the gene matches: 14. The CDR3 is 18 amino acids. Germline V gene sequence: CDR1 LNHDA, CDR2 SQIVND (reference sequence). CDR3 amino acids: CASSPGTSGVLSFYEQYF. The CDR3 nucleotides read TGTGCCAGTAGTCCCGGGACTAGCGGGGTCCTTTCTTTTTACGAGCAGTACTTC.

This chain connects TRBV5-1 to TRBJ2-7; D is undetermined. With 3 bases removed from V and 4 bases from J, the gap between germline ends came to 8 bases. This CDR3 contains 12 residues. Germline CDR1 and CDR2: SGHRS and YFSETQ. The CDR3 loop reads CASSSGLYEQYF. CDR3 nucleotide sequence: TGCGCCAGCAGCTCGGGCCTTTACGAGCAGTACTTC.